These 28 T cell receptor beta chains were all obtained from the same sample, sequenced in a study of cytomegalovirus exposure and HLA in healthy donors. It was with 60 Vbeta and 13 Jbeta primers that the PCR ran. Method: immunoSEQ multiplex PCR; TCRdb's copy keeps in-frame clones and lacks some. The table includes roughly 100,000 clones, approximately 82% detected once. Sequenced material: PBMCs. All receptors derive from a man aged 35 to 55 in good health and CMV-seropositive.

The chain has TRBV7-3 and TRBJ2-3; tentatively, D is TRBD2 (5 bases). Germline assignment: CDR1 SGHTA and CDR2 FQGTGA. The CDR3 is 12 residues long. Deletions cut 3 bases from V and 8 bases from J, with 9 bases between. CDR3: CASSFPGGTQYF. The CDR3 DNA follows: TGTGCCAGCAGCTTCCCCGGAGGTACGCAGTATTTT.

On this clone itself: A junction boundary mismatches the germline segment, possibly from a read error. For the CDR3, the DNA is TGTGCCAGCAGATTGGGGGGGGAGGGTCTGTACGAGCAGTACTTC. Its protein is CASRLGGEGLYEQYF. V usage is TRBV5-6 and J usage is TRBJ2-7; 7 bases align to TRBD2. Germline CDR1 is SGHDT and CDR2 is YYEEEE. The CDR3 runs 15 residues.

The CDR3 loop reads CAISEARGLSYEQYF. CDR3 bases: TGTGCCATCAGTGAAGCAAGGGGGTTATCCTACGAGCAGTACTTC. The chain recombines TRBV10-3 with TRBJ2-7, with D perhaps TRBD1 (6 bases). CDR3 length: 15 residues. The V gene's germline CDR1 is ENHRY and CDR2 SYGVKD. V lost 3 bases, J lost 1 base, and 13 bases lay in between.

The CDR3 DNA is TGCGCCAGCAGCCAAGGGGGCGGGGACACCGGGGAGCTGTTTTTT. Translating it yields CASSQGGGDTGELFF. The V gene is TRBV4-1, the J gene TRBJ2-2; D is perhaps TRBD2 (6 bases). This CDR3 comprises 15 residues. Trimming pared 1 base from V and 3 bases from J, leaving 9 bases between. The germline V gene encodes CDR1 MGHRA and CDR2 YSYEKL.

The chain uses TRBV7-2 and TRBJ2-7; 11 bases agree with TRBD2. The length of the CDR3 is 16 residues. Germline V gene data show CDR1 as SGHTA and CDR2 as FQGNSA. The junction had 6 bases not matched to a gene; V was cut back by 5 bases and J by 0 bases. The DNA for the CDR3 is TGTGCCAGCAGCCTCACACTAGCGGGGGCCTCCTACGAGCAGTACTTC. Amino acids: CASSLTLAGASYEQYF.

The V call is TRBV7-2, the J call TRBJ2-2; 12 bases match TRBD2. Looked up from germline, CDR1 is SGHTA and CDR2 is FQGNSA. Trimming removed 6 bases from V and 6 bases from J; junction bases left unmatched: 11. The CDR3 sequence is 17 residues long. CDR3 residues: CASSSPLLAGGAGELFF. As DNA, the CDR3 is TGTGCCAGCAGTTCGCCCCTTCTAGCGGGAGGGGCCGGGGAGCTGTTTTTT.

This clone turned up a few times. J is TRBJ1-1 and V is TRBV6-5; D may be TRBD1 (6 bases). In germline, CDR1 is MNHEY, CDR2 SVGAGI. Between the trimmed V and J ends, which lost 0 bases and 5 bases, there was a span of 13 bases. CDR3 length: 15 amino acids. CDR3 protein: CASSYSREGGTEAFF. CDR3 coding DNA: TGTGCCAGCAGTTACTCGAGAGAGGGGGGGACTGAAGCTTTCTTT.

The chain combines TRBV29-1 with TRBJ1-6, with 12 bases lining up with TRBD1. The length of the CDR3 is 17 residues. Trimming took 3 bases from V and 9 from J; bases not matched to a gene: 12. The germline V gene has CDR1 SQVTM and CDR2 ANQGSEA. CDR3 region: CSVDRGGTGGAGSPLHF. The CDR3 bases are TGCAGCGTTGATCGTGGCGGGACAGGGGGCGCGGGTTCACCCCTCCACTTT.

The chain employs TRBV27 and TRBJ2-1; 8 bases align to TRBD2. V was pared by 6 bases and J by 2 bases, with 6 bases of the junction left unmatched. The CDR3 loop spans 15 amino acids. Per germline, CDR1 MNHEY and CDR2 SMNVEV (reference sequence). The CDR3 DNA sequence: TGTGCCAGCAGCCCTAGCGGGTCACCCTACAATGAGCAGTTCTTC. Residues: CASSPSGSPYNEQFF.

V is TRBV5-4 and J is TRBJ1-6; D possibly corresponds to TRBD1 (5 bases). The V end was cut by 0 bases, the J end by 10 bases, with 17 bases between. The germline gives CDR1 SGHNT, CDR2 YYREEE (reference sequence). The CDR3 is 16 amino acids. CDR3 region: CASSLGDGRARSPLHF. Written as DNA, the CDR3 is TGTGCCAGCAGCTTGGGAGATGGCAGGGCCCGGTCACCCCTCCACTTT. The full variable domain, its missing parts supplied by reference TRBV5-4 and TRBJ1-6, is ETGVTQSPTHLIKTRGQQVTLRCSSQSGHNTVSWYQQALGQGPQFIFQYYREEENGRGNFPPRFSGLQFPNYSSELNVNALELDDSALYLCASSLGDGRARSPLHFGNGTRLTVT.

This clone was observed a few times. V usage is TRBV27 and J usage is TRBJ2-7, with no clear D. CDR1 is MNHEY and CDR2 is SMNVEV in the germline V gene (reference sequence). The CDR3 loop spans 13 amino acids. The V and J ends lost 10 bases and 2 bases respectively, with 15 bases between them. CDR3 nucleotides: TGTGCCACCACTTCCCAAGAAACCTACGAGCAGTACTTC. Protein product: CATTSQETYEQYF.

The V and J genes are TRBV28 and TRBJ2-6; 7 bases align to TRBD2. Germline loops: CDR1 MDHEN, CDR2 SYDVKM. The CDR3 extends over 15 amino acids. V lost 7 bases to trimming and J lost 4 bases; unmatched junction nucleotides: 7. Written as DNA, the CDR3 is TGTGCCAGCAACCTGGGGGGGACCGGGGCCAACGTCCTGACTTTC. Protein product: CASNLGGTGANVLTF.

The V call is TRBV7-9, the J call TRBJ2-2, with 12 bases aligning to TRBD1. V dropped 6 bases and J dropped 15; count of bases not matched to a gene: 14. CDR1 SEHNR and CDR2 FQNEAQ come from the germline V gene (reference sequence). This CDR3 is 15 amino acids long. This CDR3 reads CASRTGTGGRIAVFF. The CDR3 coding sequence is TGTGCCAGCAGGACCGGGACAGGGGGCAGGATAGCGGTGTTTTTT.

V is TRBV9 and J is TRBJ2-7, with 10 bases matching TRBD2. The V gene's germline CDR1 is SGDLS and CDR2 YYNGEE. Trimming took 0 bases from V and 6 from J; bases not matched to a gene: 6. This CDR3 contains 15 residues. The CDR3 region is CASSVGSSGGFEQYF. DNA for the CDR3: TGTGCCAGCAGCGTAGGGAGTAGCGGGGGGTTCGAGCAGTACTTC. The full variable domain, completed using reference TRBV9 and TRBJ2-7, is DSGVTQTPKHLITATGQRVTLRCSPRSGDLSVYWYQQSLDQGLQFLIQYYNGEERAKGNILERFSAQQFPDLHSELNLSSLELGDSALYFCASSVGSSGGFEQYFGPGTRLTVT.

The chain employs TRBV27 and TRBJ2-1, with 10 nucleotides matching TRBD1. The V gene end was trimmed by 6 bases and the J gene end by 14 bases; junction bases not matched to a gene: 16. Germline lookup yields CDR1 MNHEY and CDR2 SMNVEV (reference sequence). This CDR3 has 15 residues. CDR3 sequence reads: CASRELTGGLPQEFF. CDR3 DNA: TGTGCCAGCAGGGAACTGACAGGGGGCCTTCCTCAGGAGTTCTTC.

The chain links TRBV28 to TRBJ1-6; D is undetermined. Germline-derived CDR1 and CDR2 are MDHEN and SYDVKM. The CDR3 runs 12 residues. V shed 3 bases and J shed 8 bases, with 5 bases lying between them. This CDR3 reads CASSLGDSPLHF. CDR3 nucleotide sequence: TGTGCCAGCAGTTTGGGAGATTCACCCCTCCACTTT.

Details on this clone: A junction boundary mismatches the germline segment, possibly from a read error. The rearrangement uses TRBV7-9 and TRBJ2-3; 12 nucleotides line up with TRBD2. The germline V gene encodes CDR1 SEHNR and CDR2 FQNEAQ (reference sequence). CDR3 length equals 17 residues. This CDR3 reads CASTLLAGGYRSDTQYF. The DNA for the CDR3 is TGTGCCAGCACCTTACTAGCGGGAGGTTACAGGTCAGATACGCAGTATTTT.

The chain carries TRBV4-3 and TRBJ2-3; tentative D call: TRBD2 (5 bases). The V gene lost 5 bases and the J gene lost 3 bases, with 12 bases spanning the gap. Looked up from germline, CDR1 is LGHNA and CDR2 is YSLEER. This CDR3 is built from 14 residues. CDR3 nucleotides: TGCGCCAGCAGCGGACGGGGTAGGACAGATACGCAGTATTTT. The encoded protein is CASSGRGRTDTQYF.

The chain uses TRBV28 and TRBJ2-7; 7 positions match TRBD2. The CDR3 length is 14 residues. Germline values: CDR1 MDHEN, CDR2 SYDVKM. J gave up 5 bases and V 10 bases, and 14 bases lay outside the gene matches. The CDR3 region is CATLRGDLINEQYF. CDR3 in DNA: TGTGCCACCCTCCGGGGGGACCTAATAAACGAGCAGTACTTC.

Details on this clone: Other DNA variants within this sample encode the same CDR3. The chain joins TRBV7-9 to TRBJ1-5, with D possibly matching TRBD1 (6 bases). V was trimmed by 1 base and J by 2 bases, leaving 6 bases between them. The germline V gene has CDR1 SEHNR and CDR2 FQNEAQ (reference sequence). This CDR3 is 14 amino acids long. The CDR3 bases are TGTGCCAGCAGCTTAGACAGGGGCAATCAGCCCCAGCATTTT. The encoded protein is CASSLDRGNQPQHF.

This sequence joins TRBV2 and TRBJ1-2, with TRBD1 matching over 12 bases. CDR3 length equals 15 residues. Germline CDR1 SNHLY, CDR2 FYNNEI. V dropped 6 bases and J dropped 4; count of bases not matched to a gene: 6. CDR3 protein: CASSGGTGGGYGYTF. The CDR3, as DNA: TGTGCCAGCAGCGGAGGGACAGGGGGCGGCTATGGCTACACCTTC.

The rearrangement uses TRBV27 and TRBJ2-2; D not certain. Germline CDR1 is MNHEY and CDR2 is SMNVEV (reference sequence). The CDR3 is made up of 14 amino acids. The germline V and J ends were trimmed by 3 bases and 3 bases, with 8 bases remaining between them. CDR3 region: CASSLASYTGELFF. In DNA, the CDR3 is TGTGCCAGCAGTTTGGCCTCCTACACCGGGGAGCTGTTTTTT.

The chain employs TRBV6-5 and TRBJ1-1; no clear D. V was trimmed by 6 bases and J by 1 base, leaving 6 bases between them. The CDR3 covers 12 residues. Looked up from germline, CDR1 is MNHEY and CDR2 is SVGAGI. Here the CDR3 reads CASSRKNTEAFF. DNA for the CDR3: TGTGCCAGCAGCCGTAAGAACACTGAAGCTTTCTTT.

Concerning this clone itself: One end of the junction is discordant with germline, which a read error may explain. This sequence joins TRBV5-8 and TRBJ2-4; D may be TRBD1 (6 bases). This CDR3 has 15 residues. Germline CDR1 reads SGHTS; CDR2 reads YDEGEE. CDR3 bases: TGTGCCAGCCCCTTGGATACAGGGTCCCAAAACAGTCAGTACTTC. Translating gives CASPLDTGSQNSQYF.

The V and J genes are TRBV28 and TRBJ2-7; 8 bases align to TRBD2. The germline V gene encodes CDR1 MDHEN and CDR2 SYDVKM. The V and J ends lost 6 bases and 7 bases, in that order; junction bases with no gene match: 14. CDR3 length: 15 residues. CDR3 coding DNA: TGTGCCAGCAGAACTCCCCGGGGGGGCGCGGGGGAGCAGTACTTC. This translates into CASRTPRGGAGEQYF.

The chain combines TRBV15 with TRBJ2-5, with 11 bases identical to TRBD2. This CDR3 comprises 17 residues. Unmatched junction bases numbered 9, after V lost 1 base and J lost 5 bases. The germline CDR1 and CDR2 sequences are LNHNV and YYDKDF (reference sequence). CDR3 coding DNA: TGTGCCACCAGCAGAGCCGGATTAGCGGGAGGGTTGGAGACCCAGTACTTC. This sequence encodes CATSRAGLAGGLETQYF.

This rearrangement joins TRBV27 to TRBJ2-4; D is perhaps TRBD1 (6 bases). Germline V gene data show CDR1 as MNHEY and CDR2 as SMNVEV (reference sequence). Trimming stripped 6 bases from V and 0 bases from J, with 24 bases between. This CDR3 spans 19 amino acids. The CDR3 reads CASSPAGTRVREAKNIQYF. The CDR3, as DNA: TGTGCCAGCAGCCCGGCCGGGACACGGGTCCGGGAAGCCAAAAACATTCAGTACTTC.

In DNA form, the CDR3 reads TGTGCCAGCTCACCATCATACGGTGAGCAGTTCTTC. Protein: CASSPSYGEQFF. The genes are TRBV18 and TRBJ2-1, with D uncertain. Per the germline V gene, CDR1 is KGHSH and CDR2 is LQKENI. V was shortened by 2 bases and J by 9 bases, with 8 bases between the two germline ends. CDR3 length equals 12 residues. Drawing the rest from reference TRBV18 and TRBJ2-1, the complete variable domain is NAGVMQNPRHLVRRRGQEARLRCSPMKGHSHVYWYRQLPEEGLKFMVYLQKENIIDESGMPKERFSAEFPKEGPSILRIQQVVRGDSAAYFCASSPSYGEQFFGPGTRLTVL.